This is a list of T cell receptor beta chains from one sample in a study of identical twins. Using its own MiXCR run on the 5' RACE reads, TCRdb lists one record per CDR3 protein. Of some 600,000 distinct CDR3 sequences detected, just over 7% appear once; the ten largest clones hold around 1.6%. These data were also reused for a study on yellow fever vaccine responses in identical twins.

Source material: PBMCs. The receptors were sampled from a woman in her late teens or twenties in good health. CDR3s include the opening cysteine and the closing phenylalanine or tryptophan. Fields, in order: clone size, J gene, V gene, D gene, CDR3 protein, CDR3 DNA. A D gene is named only where the DNA matches it firmly. Clone size appears in some rows only: once, few, many, or a class for an expanded clone.

few,TRBJ1-4,TRBV5-1,.,CASSSGQPATNEKLFF,TGCGCCAGCAGCTCAGGACAGCCTGCAACTAATGAAAAACTGTTTTTT
.,TRBJ2-7,TRBV15,TRBD2,CATSRQAQTSGRFHEQYF,TGTGCCACCAGCAGACAAGCGCAAACTAGCGGGAGGTTCCACGAGCAGTACTTC
.,TRBJ2-1,TRBV7-3,TRBD2,CASSLWREGRYNEQFF,TGTGCCAGCAGCTTATGGCGGGAGGGCCGCTACAATGAGCAGTTCTTC
many,TRBJ1-1,TRBV29-1,TRBD1,CSAEGQSNTEAFF,TGCAGCGCCGAGGGACAGTCGAACACTGAAGCTTTCTTT
many,TRBJ2-1,TRBV10-3,TRBD2,CAIRRLAGGYNEQFF,TGTGCCATCAGGCGACTAGCGGGGGGTTACAATGAGCAGTTCTTC
few,TRBJ1-1,TRBV7-8,.,CASKPSEQNTEAFF,TGTGCCAGCAAGCCAAGCGAGCAGAACACTGAAGCTTTCTTT
.,TRBJ1-1,TRBV18,.,CASSPVRGLTEAFF,TGTGCCAGCTCACCGGTACGGGGATTGACTGAAGCTTTCTTT
few,TRBJ2-3,TRBV20-1,.,CSARTITDTQYF,TGCAGTGCTAGAACTATAACAGATACGCAGTATTTT
.,TRBJ2-1,TRBV5-1,TRBD2,CASSWTSSNEQLF,TGCGCCAGCAGCTGGACTAGCTCCAATGAGCAGCTCTTC
.,TRBJ2-5,TRBV3-1,TRBD2,CASSQGEGKTQYF,TGTGCCAGCAGCCAAGGGGAGGGGAAGACCCAGTACTTC
.,TRBJ1-2,TRBV11-2,.,CASSFSQGHYGYTF,TGTGCCAGCAGCTTCTCCCAGGGACACTATGGCTACACCTTC
few,TRBJ2-3,TRBV11-1,TRBD2,CASSFGTSGGAPDTDTQYF,TGTGCCAGCAGCTTCGGGACTAGCGGGGGGGCCCCTGACACAGATACGCAGTATTTT
.,TRBJ1-2,TRBV7-9,.,CASSTHREGGYTF,TGTGCCAGCAGCACCCACAGGGAAGGTGGCTACACCTTC
.,TRBJ1-6,TRBV20-1,.,CSAQPAFLWDSPLHF,TGCAGTGCTCAGCCGGCCTTTTTATGGGATTCACCCCTCCACTTT
.,TRBJ2-5,TRBV4-2,TRBD1,CASSQGRQGETQYF,TGTGCCAGCAGCCAAGGCCGACAGGGGGAGACCCAGTACTTC
.,TRBJ1-1,TRBV20-1,.,CSARPPGRDTEAFF,TGCAGTGCTAGACCCCCTGGGAGGGACACTGAAGCTTTCTTT
many,TRBJ2-4,TRBV29-1,.,CSVGLDRKNIQYF,TGCAGCGTCGGCCTGGACAGAAAAAACATTCAGTACTTC
.,TRBJ1-2,TRBV20-1,.,CSGTVYGYTF,TGCAGTGGGACAGTCTATGGCTACACCTTC
few,TRBJ2-3,TRBV11-2,TRBD2,CASRPYLAGADTDTQYF,TGTGCCAGCAGGCCATATCTAGCGGGGGCTGACACAGATACGCAGTATTTT
.,TRBJ2-1,TRBV28,TRBD2,CASSPPGLAAIYNEQFF,TGTGCCAGCAGTCCCCCCGGACTAGCGGCGATCTACAATGAGCAGTTCTTC
few,TRBJ1-2,TRBV5-1,TRBD1,CASSLARQGVDYGYTF,TGCGCCAGCAGCTTGGCCAGACAGGGGGTAGACTATGGCTACACCTTC
few,TRBJ2-2,TRBV20-1,TRBD2,CSASRLAGGTGELFF,TGCAGTGCTAGCCGACTAGCGGGAGGTACCGGGGAGCTGTTTTTT
many,TRBJ2-5,TRBV12-3/TRBV12-4,.,CASTLMGPFQETQYF,TGTGCCAGCACTCTGATGGGCCCCTTTCAAGAGACCCAGTACTTC
many,TRBJ2-1,TRBV11-2,TRBD2,CASSLDRSLAGNNEQFF,TGTGCCAGCAGCTTAGATCGGAGTCTAGCGGGTAACAATGAGCAGTTCTTC
few,TRBJ2-2,TRBV9,.,CASSAQGYVGELFF,TGTGCCAGCAGCGCGCAGGGGTACGTCGGGGAGCTGTTTTTT
.,TRBJ2-1,TRBV15,TRBD1,CATSNRDRAVDEQFF,TGTGCCACCAGCAACCGGGACAGGGCTGTCGATGAGCAGTTCTTC
many,TRBJ1-3,TRBV28,.,CASSSLLGLSGNTIYF,TGTGCCAGCAGTTCCCTCCTTGGACTGTCTGGAAACACCATATATTTT
few,TRBJ2-2,TRBV14,.,CASSQDLIRGELFF,TGTGCCAGCAGCCAAGATCTAATCCGCGGGGAGCTGTTTTTT
many,TRBJ1-5,TRBV29-1,.,CSVVLGGGNQPQHF,TGCAGCGTTGTTTTAGGCGGCGGCAATCAGCCCCAGCATTTT
many,TRBJ1-6,TRBV5-1,.,CASSLERGGISPLHF,TGCGCCAGCAGCTTGGAAAGGGGTGGGATTTCACCCCTCCACTTT
few,TRBJ2-1,TRBV20-1,.,CSANPDRGDEQFF,TGCAGTGCTAACCCCGACCGGGGCGATGAGCAGTTCTTC
many,TRBJ2-1,TRBV6-1,.,CASSPLGSSYNEQFF,TGTGCCAGCAGTCCTCTCGGGAGCTCCTACAATGAGCAGTTCTTC
many,TRBJ1-5,TRBV7-9,TRBD1,CASSHRDSNQPQHF,TGTGCCAGCAGCCACCGGGACAGTAATCAGCCCCAGCATTTT
.,TRBJ2-1,TRBV18,.,CASSPPGDSYNEQFF,TGTGCCAGCTCACCCCCGGGGGACTCCTACAATGAGCAGTTCTTC
few,TRBJ2-7,TRBV7-2,TRBD1,CASSSGTGGLYEQYF,TGTGCCAGCAGCTCCGGGACAGGGGGCTTGTACGAGCAGTACTTC
few,TRBJ2-1,TRBV27,TRBD1,CASSLGDRGLNYEQFF,TGTGCCAGCAGTTTAGGGGACAGGGGATTGAATTATGAGCAGTTCTTC
.,TRBJ1-1,TRBV5-1,.,CASSLLTGAGTEAFF,TGCGCCAGCAGCTTGTTAACGGGGGCGGGCACTGAAGCTTTCTTT
many,TRBJ1-4,TRBV7-9,.,CASSVLTGLGNEKLFF,TGTGCCAGCAGCGTACTGACAGGTCTTGGGAATGAAAAACTGTTTTTT
many,TRBJ1-2,TRBV5-5,.,CASSSLAGYYGYTF,TGTGCCAGCAGCTCCCTGGCAGGGTACTATGGCTACACCTTC
few,TRBJ2-1,TRBV10-3,.,CAIAPGTNEQFF,TGTGCCATCGCCCCCGGGACCAATGAGCAGTTCTTC
many,TRBJ2-3,TRBV6-1,.,CASRDPSRDTDTQYF,TGTGCCAGCAGGGACCCAAGCCGTGACACAGATACGCAGTATTTT
many,TRBJ2-7,TRBV10-3,.,CAIGLTPFEQYF,TGTGCCATAGGACTGACCCCGTTCGAGCAGTACTTC
few,TRBJ2-5,TRBV5-1,.,CASSFGQGIEETQYF,TGCGCCAGCAGCTTCGGGCAGGGGATCGAAGAGACCCAGTACTTC